The rows below give T cell receptor beta chains drawn from one sample of a study of T cell responses to AZD1222 COVID-19 vaccine. Only in-frame clones appear in the TCRdb table, and some are missing; sequencing was by immunoSEQ multiplex PCR. The sample includes 75,000 to 85,000 clones, 87% of them seen just once. The material was peripheral blood, obtained on day 0 of AZD1222 vaccination. The receptors shown here come from an adult in good health. Each CDR3 is given with its conserved first and last residue. The D gene is left open where the match is weak. A clone size is listed for some rows: how often the clone was seen (once, few, many), or a class if it is expanded.

j_call,d_call,clone_size,v_call,cdr3_aa,cdr3_nt
TRBJ2-3,NA,NA,TRBV10-3,CAISERQVLDTQYF,TGTGCCATCAGTGAGCGACAGGTCCTAGATACGCAGTATTTT
TRBJ1-4,TRBD1,NA,TRBV28,CASTNPGQAQRGELFF,TGTGCCAGCACCAACCCGGGACAGGCCCAACGTGGGGAACTGTTTTTT
TRBJ1-1,TRBD1,NA,TRBV5-1,CASSLASTGGGWTEAFF,TGCGCCAGCAGCTTGGCATCCACAGGGGGCGGTTGGACTGAAGCTTTCTTT
TRBJ2-2,TRBD1,NA,TRBV7-2,CASNQGGTGVPGELFF,TGTGCCAGCAATCAAGGGGGGACAGGGGTTCCCGGGGAGCTGTTTTTT
TRBJ2-6,NA,NA,TRBV9,CASSNSPPGANVLTF,TGTGCCAGCAGCAACAGCCCCCCTGGGGCCAACGTCCTGACTTTC
TRBJ1-4,NA,NA,TRBV29-1,CSVEAPNEKLFF,TGCAGCGTTGAGGCCCCTAATGAAAAACTGTTTTTT
TRBJ1-4,NA,once,TRBV23-1,CASSQSQKAGGEREKLFF,TGCGCCAGCAGTCAATCCCAGAAAGCGGGGGGTGAAAGGGAAAAACTGTTTTTT
TRBJ1-5,NA,NA,TRBV2,CASGTVNSNQPQHF,TGTGCCAGCGGCACAGTGAATAGCAATCAGCCCCAGCATTTT
TRBJ2-2,TRBD1,once,TRBV11-3,CASSFLGQGAGELFF,TGTGCCAGCAGCTTTCTGGGACAGGGAGCCGGGGAGCTGTTTTTT
TRBJ1-4,NA,NA,TRBV28,CASSSPGQHNEKLFF,TGTGCCAGCAGTAGCCCCGGGCAGCATAATGAAAAACTGTTTTTT
TRBJ1-2,NA,once,TRBV19,CASSIDRSYGYTF,TGTGCCAGTAGTATCGACAGGAGCTATGGCTACACCTTC
TRBJ2-1,NA,NA,TRBV18,CASSRGERYNEQFF,TGTGCCAGCTCACGAGGCGAGCGGTACAATGAGCAGTTCTTC
TRBJ1-5,TRBD1,NA,TRBV18,CASSRAGQGASQPQHF,TGTGCCAGCTCCCGGGCCGGACAGGGGGCGTCTCAGCCCCAGCATTTT
TRBJ2-7,NA,NA,TRBV12-5,CASGLGSGTYEQYF,TGTGCTAGTGGTTTGGGGAGCGGTACCTACGAGCAGTACTTC
TRBJ2-2,TRBD1,NA,TRBV29-1,CSAGQGVTGELFF,TGCAGCGCTGGACAGGGAGTAACCGGGGAGCTGTTTTTT
TRBJ1-6,NA,NA,TRBV28,CASSLLVNSPLHF,TGTGCCAGCAGTTTATTGGTCAATTCACCCCTCCACTTT
TRBJ2-7,NA,NA,TRBV11-3,CASSLVGIGAYEQYF,TGTGCCAGCAGCTTAGTGGGAATTGGGGCCTACGAGCAGTACTTC
TRBJ1-2,NA,NA,TRBV6-6,CASSSQGGGYGYTF,TGTGCCAGCAGCTCACAGGGAGGAGGGTATGGCTACACCTTC
TRBJ2-7,NA,NA,TRBV28,CASSFHQSARKQYF,TGTGCCAGCAGTTTTCACCAGTCCGCCCGCAAGCAGTACTTC
TRBJ2-7,TRBD1,NA,TRBV29-1,CSVVPLAGGYYEQYF,TGCAGCGTCGTGCCCCTGGCAGGGGGATATTACGAGCAGTACTTC
TRBJ1-1,NA,NA,TRBV7-6,CASSSQEGQNTEAFF,TGTGCCAGCAGCTCTCAGGAGGGTCAGAACACTGAAGCTTTCTTT
TRBJ1-3,NA,NA,TRBV7-2,CASTFTSLFGNTIYF,TGTGCCAGCACCTTTACCTCTCTCTTCGGAAACACCATATATTTT
TRBJ1-1,TRBD1,NA,TRBV7-9,CASHITGGNTEAFF,TGTGCCAGCCACATTACAGGGGGAAACACTGAAGCTTTCTTT
TRBJ2-1,TRBD2,NA,TRBV11-2,CASSFKREGRVNEQFF,TGTGCCAGCAGCTTTAAACGGGAGGGCCGGGTCAATGAGCAGTTCTTC
TRBJ1-2,TRBD1,NA,TRBV10-3,CAISEGQGAFYGYTF,TGTGCCATCAGTGAGGGACAGGGGGCTTTCTATGGCTACACCTTC
TRBJ1-4,TRBD1,NA,TRBV7-9,CASSFRPDRDLEKLFF,TGTGCCAGCAGCTTTAGACCGGACAGGGATCTAGAAAAACTGTTTTTT
TRBJ2-7,TRBD2,NA,TRBV5-1,CASSWGTSGVSYEQYF,TGCGCCAGCAGCTGGGGGACTAGCGGGGTCTCCTACGAGCAGTACTTC
TRBJ2-1,NA,NA,TRBV5-1,CASSLGLGGGNEQFF,TGCGCCAGCAGCTTGGGGCTAGGTGGGGGAAATGAGCAGTTCTTC
TRBJ1-4,NA,NA,TRBV4-1,CASSHIEDRSGNEKLFF,TGCGCCAGCAGCCATATAGAGGACCGCTCTGGTAATGAAAAACTGTTTTTT
TRBJ2-2,TRBD2,few,TRBV18,CASSPYSGRPGELFF,TGTGCCAGCTCACCATACAGCGGGAGGCCCGGGGAGCTGTTTTTT
TRBJ2-4,NA,NA,TRBV27,CASGGPDRGNIQYF,TGTGCCAGCGGGGGGCCCGACCGCGGAAACATTCAGTACTTC
TRBJ1-6,NA,NA,TRBV7-3,CASSLYVDSPLHF,TGTGCCAGCAGCTTATACGTGGATTCACCCCTCCACTTT
TRBJ1-1,NA,NA,TRBV19,CASSIGARDTEAFF,TGTGCCAGTAGTATCGGCGCGCGTGACACTGAAGCTTTCTTT
TRBJ2-5,NA,NA,TRBV27,CASSRGSSQETQYF,TGTGCCAGCAGCAGGGGTAGCAGCCAAGAGACCCAGTACTTC
TRBJ1-6,NA,NA,TRBV3-1/TRBV3-2,CASSQDGDPDSPLHF,TGTGCCAGCAGCCAGGATGGGGACCCCGATTCACCCCTCCACTTT
TRBJ2-2,NA,once,TRBV29-1,CSVEDPLQGGELFF,TGCAGCGTTGAAGATCCCCTTCAAGGCGGGGAGCTGTTTTTT
TRBJ2-1,TRBD2,NA,TRBV9,CASSAPGLAGVGEQFF,TGTGCCAGCAGCGCCCCGGGTCTAGCGGGAGTAGGTGAGCAGTTCTTC
TRBJ2-3,TRBD2,NA,TRBV27,CASSTFSGRASSTDTQYF,TGTGCCAGCAGTACGTTTAGCGGGAGGGCCTCTAGCACAGATACGCAGTATTTT
TRBJ2-7,TRBD1,NA,TRBV10-1,CASSEDRAYEQYF,TGCGCCAGCAGTGAAGACAGGGCCTACGAGCAGTACTTC
TRBJ1-3,NA,NA,TRBV7-9,CASTEVAGNTIYF,TGTGCCAGCACCGAGGTTGCCGGAAACACCATATATTTT
TRBJ2-1,NA,NA,TRBV5-3,CARSLGQRNNNEQFF,TGTGCCAGAAGCTTGGGTCAACGGAATAACAATGAGCAGTTCTTC
TRBJ2-7,TRBD1,NA,TRBV10-3,CAITPGTASYEQYF,TGTGCCATCACCCCGGGGACAGCGTCCTACGAGCAGTACTTC
TRBJ1-1,NA,NA,TRBV29-1,CSVEQDRTEAFF,TGCAGCGTTGAACAGGATAGGACTGAAGCTTTCTTT
TRBJ2-7,TRBD1,once,TRBV27,CARSRTGGALWEQYF,TGTGCCAGGAGTCGTACAGGGGGCGCCTTATGGGAGCAGTACTTC
TRBJ1-1,NA,once,TRBV29-1,CSVVRPEGAFF,TGCAGCGTTGTTCGGCCCGAGGGAGCTTTCTTT
TRBJ2-1,NA,NA,TRBV12-1,CASSFVLVGNEQFF,TGTGCCAGCAGCTTTGTACTAGTAGGAAATGAGCAGTTCTTC
TRBJ1-5,TRBD1,NA,TRBV6-1,CASSDNRGSNQPQHF,TGTGCCAGCAGTGACAACAGGGGTAGCAATCAGCCCCAGCATTTT
TRBJ1-4,NA,NA,TRBV9,CASSPEEGEEKLFF,TGTGCCAGCAGCCCCGAGGAGGGCGAGGAAAAACTGTTTTTT
TRBJ2-2,NA,NA,TRBV2,CASSEARYTGELFF,TGTGCCAGCAGTGAAGCGCGGTATACCGGGGAGCTGTTTTTT
TRBJ2-5,TRBD2,NA,TRBV7-2,CASSLDGTSFSETQYF,TGTGCCAGCAGCTTGGACGGGACTAGTTTTTCGGAGACCCAGTACTTC
TRBJ1-2,NA,NA,TRBV7-2,CASSRDPGYTF,TGTGCCAGCAGCCGGGATCCTGGCTACACCTTC
TRBJ2-7,TRBD1,few,TRBV6-6,CASAGTEILEQYF,TGTGCCAGCGCCGGGACAGAGATTCTCGAGCAGTACTTC
TRBJ2-7,NA,NA,TRBV6-5,CASTVFRGVDEQYF,TGTGCCAGCACCGTTTTCCGCGGGGTCGACGAGCAGTACTTC
TRBJ2-7,NA,NA,TRBV15,CATSKGPEPIYEQYF,TGTGCCACCAGCAAAGGTCCTGAGCCTATCTACGAGCAGTACTTC
TRBJ2-5,NA,NA,TRBV6-2/TRBV6-3,CASSYSMPRGLQETQYF,TGTGCCAGCAGTTACTCGATGCCCCGAGGATTGCAAGAGACCCAGTACTTC